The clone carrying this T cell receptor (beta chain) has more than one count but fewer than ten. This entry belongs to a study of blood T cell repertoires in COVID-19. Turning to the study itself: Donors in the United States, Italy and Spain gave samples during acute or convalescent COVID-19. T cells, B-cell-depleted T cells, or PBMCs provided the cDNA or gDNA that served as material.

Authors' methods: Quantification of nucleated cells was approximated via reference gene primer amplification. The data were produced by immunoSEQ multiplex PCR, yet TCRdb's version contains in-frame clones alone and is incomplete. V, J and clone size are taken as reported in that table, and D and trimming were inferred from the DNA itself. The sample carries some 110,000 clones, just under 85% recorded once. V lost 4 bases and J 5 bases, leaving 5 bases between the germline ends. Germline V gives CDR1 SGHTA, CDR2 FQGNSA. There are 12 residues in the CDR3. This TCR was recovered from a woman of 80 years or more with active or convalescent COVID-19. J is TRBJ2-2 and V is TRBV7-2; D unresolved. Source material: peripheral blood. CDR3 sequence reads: CASSYQTGELFF. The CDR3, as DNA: TGTGCCAGCAGCTACCAGACCGGGGAGCTGTTTTTT. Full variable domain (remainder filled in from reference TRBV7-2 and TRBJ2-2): GAGVSQSPSNKVTEKGKDVELRCDPISGHTALYWYRQSLGQGLEFLIYFQGNSAPDKSGLPSDRFSAERTGGSVSTLTIQRTQQEDSAVYLCASSYQTGELFFGEGSRLTVL.